A single sample is the source of the 27 T cell receptor beta chains below, sequenced in a study of blood T cells in healthy people across ages (dated by TCRdb to the mid-2010s). Libraries were prepared through 5' RACE. The sample was run on an Illumina HiSeq 2500. A second roughly 7 to 11 cycle PCR used a sample-barcoded 5' primer and a J-beta primer mix. The raw public data were reprocessed by TCRdb itself: fastp quality trimming at Q25, MiXCR clonotype calling, in-frame beta chains only. Duplicate CDR3 protein sequences are folded into a single record with the most common DNA and genes. This sample comprises 550,000 to 750,000 distinct CDR3 sequences, roughly 20% of them detected only once. In total, the top ten clones hold 3% to 4.5% of the sample. Material: blood. The receptors were gathered from a man between 65 and 85 years old in good health.

This clonotype was counted once. The chain recombines TRBV20-1 with TRBJ2-3, with 9 bases that match TRBD2. CDR1 is DFQATT and CDR2 is SNEGSKA in the germline V gene (reference sequence). The V and J ends lost 1 base and 4 bases, in that order; junction bases with no gene match: 9. This CDR3 contains 16 residues. The CDR3 spells CSARVGLAGSPDTQYF. The CDR3 DNA reads as TGCAGTGCTAGAGTAGGCCTAGCGGGATCCCCAGATACGCAGTATTTT.

The rearrangement links TRBV7-3 to TRBJ2-1; 7 nucleotides line up with TRBD1. Germline V gives CDR1 SGHTA, CDR2 FQGTGA. V lost 8 bases, J lost 9 bases, and 13 bases stayed unmatched. This CDR3 spans 14 amino acids. Here the CDR3 reads CASGVDRDTSEQFF. CDR3 nucleotide sequence: TGTGCCAGCGGCGTAGACAGGGACACGAGTGAGCAGTTCTTC.

This chain uses TRBV29-1 with TRBJ1-5, with a tentative D call TRBD1 (6 bases). The germline gives CDR1 SQVTM, CDR2 ANQGSEA. The CDR3 spans 13 residues. Trimming left V 4 bases short and J 3 bases short, with 10 bases between. The CDR3 coding sequence is TGCAGCGTTGCCAGGGGCCTCAATCAGCCCCAGCATTTT. It is translated as CSVARGLNQPQHF.

This clonotype was seen a handful of times. Its ends do not fully match the called genes, so a read error is possible. V is TRBV5-1 and J is TRBJ2-3; 8 bases map to TRBD2. The germline gives CDR1 SGHRS, CDR2 YFSETQ. CDR3 length equals 15 residues. CDR3 nucleotides: TGCGCCAGCAGCTTGGAGAGCGGGAGCGCAGATATGCAGTATTTT. This translates into CASSLESGSADMQYF.

The table lists this clonotype with a few counts. J is TRBJ2-1 and V is TRBV5-1, with unresolved D. Germline V gene sequence: CDR1 SGHRS, CDR2 YFSETQ. V was shortened by 1 base and J by 0 bases, with 11 bases between the two germline ends. The CDR3 has 16 amino acids. The CDR3 loop reads CASSLTSISSYNEQFF. CDR3 bases: TGCGCCAGCAGCTTGACGAGTATTAGCTCCTACAATGAGCAGTTCTTC.

This clonotype was seen many times. The V call is TRBV5-1, the J call TRBJ1-4; no definite D call. CDR1 and CDR2 (germline): SGHRS, YFSETQ. V shed 1 base and J shed 4 bases, with 11 bases lying between them. The CDR3 is 15 amino acids. This chain's CDR3 is CASSLSAGNNEKLFF. For the CDR3, the DNA is TGCGCCAGCAGCTTGTCTGCGGGGAATAATGAAAAACTGTTTTTT.

The genes are TRBV28 and TRBJ1-2; unclear D gene. Trimming took off 3 bases at V and 0 bases at J, with 8 bases between the two ends. CDR3 length: 14 residues. CDR1 MDHEN and CDR2 SYDVKM come from the germline V gene. The CDR3 region is CASSFESPNYGYTF. The CDR3, as DNA: TGTGCCAGCAGTTTTGAGAGCCCTAACTATGGCTACACCTTC.

This chain joins TRBV3-1 and TRBJ2-7; 9 nucleotides align to TRBD2. Germline lookup yields CDR1 LGHDT and CDR2 YNNKEL (reference sequence). With 5 bases clipped from V and 5 bases from J, the junction kept 13 bases outside the gene matches. The CDR3 loop spans 16 amino acids. CDR3 sequence reads: CASSSQGLAGMDEQYF. The CDR3 DNA reads as TGTGCCAGCAGCTCACAGGGACTAGCCGGGATGGACGAGCAGTACTTC.

This clonotype came up many times. The V gene is TRBV3-1, the J gene TRBJ2-7, with D unresolved. The CDR3 loop spans 12 amino acids. Germline V lookup: CDR1 LGHDT, CDR2 YNNKEL (reference sequence). V shed 3 bases and J shed 0 bases, with 3 bases lying between them. The CDR3 coding sequence is TGTGCCAGCAGCCACTACTCCTACGAGCAGTACTTC. Translated, it gives CASSHYSYEQYF.

The genes are TRBV20-1 and TRBJ2-1; D possibly corresponds to TRBD1 (5 bases). V lost 3 bases and J 5 bases, leaving 14 bases between the germline ends. CDR3 length: 14 amino acids. Looked up from germline, CDR1 is DFQATT and CDR2 is SNEGSKA (reference sequence). CDR3 bases: TGCAGTGCTAGGGAATTGGGCAGGGACAATGAGCAGTTCTTC. It codes for CSARELGRDNEQFF.

This clonotype has only a few counts. The CDR3 DNA is TGCAGTGGGGGCTATAGCACAGATACGCAGTATTTT. Its protein is CSGGYSTDTQYF. The V call is TRBV20-1, the J call TRBJ2-3; a possible D gene is TRBD1 (5 bases). Trimming pared 7 bases from V and 0 bases from J, leaving 8 bases between. CDR1 is DFQATT, CDR2 SNEGSKA, per germline (reference sequence). The CDR3 totals 12 residues.

This clonotype was observed a handful of times. The rearrangement links TRBV27 to TRBJ2-2; no firm D call. CDR3 length: 14 residues. The ends were cut back, 10 bases at V and 1 base at J, with 13 bases in the middle. From germline, CDR1 is MNHEY and CDR2 SMNVEV (reference sequence). CDR3 nucleotides: TGTGCCACCCACGACCTTCGGAACACCGGGGAGCTGTTTTTT. It yields the protein CATHDLRNTGELFF.

This clonotype was seen more than once but under ten times. The chain combines TRBV29-1 with TRBJ2-7; 12 nucleotides align to TRBD2. This CDR3 contains 17 residues. V was pared by 6 bases and J by 3 bases, with 15 bases of the junction left unmatched. The germline gives CDR1 SQVTM, CDR2 ANQGSEA. This chain's CDR3 is CSVEGDRLAGEIYEQYF. The CDR3 coding sequence is TGCAGCGTAGAGGGCGATCGACTAGCGGGAGAGATCTACGAGCAGTACTTC.

The chain recombines TRBV5-8 with TRBJ2-1, with unresolved D. Trimming took off 0 bases at V and 3 bases at J, with 10 bases between the two ends. The CDR3 is made up of 15 amino acids. The germline gives CDR1 SGHTS, CDR2 YDEGEE. The CDR3 DNA reads as TGTGCCAGCAGCTTGGTCGGTTGGGGCTACAATGAGCAGTTCTTC. It translates to CASSLVGWGYNEQFF.

This clonotype appeared many times. The rearrangement uses TRBV3-1 and TRBJ1-6; tentatively, D is TRBD1 (6 bases). The length of the CDR3 is 13 residues. CDR1 LGHDT and CDR2 YNNKEL come from the germline V gene (reference sequence). V lost 3 bases and J 10 bases, leaving 10 bases between the germline ends. This CDR3 reads CASSHYGTSPLHF. CDR3 coding DNA: TGTGCCAGCAGCCACTACGGGACATCACCCCTCCACTTT. The full variable domain, rest sourced from reference TRBV3-1 and TRBJ1-6, is DTAVSQTPKYLVTQMGNDKSIKCEQNLGHDTMYWYKQDSKKFLKIMFSYNNKELIINETVPNRFSPKSPDKAHLNLHINSLELGDSAVYFCASSHYGTSPLHFGNGTRLTVT.

This clonotype was seen ten or more times. This rearrangement joins TRBV6-5 to TRBJ2-3; 7 nucleotides match TRBD1. The CDR3 is 12 amino acids. J gave up 6 bases and V 6 bases, and 3 bases lay outside the gene matches. From germline, CDR1 is MNHEY and CDR2 SVGAGI. Here the CDR3 reads CASRGQADTQYF. The CDR3, as DNA: TGTGCCAGCAGAGGACAGGCCGATACGCAGTATTTT.

The chain has TRBV29-1 and TRBJ2-3; TRBD2 agrees at 12 bases. This CDR3 has 17 amino acids. Germline CDR1 reads SQVTM; CDR2 reads ANQGSEA. J lost 5 bases, V lost 0 bases, and 9 bases had no gene match. CDR3 region: CSVEDSPTSGSLDTQYF. Here the CDR3 DNA reads TGCAGCGTTGAAGATAGTCCGACTAGCGGGAGTCTAGATACGCAGTATTTT.

This chain uses TRBV27 with TRBJ1-2; D might be TRBD1 (6 bases). Per germline, CDR1 MNHEY and CDR2 SMNVEV (reference sequence). V was shortened by 5 bases and J by 4 bases, with 23 bases between the two germline ends. CDR3 length equals 17 residues. CDR3 region: CASSPSRDPRGAYGYTF. As DNA, the CDR3 is TGTGCCAGCAGTCCCTCACGCGACCCTCGGGGGGCCTATGGCTACACCTTC.

The chain recombines TRBV20-1 with TRBJ2-5; 7 bases line up with TRBD2. The J call could be wrong; TRBJ2-7 is a better fit for the DNA end. The CDR3 has 15 amino acids. CDR1 is DFQATT and CDR2 is SNEGSKA in the germline V gene (reference sequence). As DNA, the CDR3 is TGCAGTGCTAGTTTAAGAAAAGCGGGGTACTACGAGCAGTACTTC. This sequence encodes CSASLRKAGYYEQYF.

This clonotype showed up just a few times. This chain joins TRBV6-2 or TRBV6-3 and TRBJ2-5; 9 positions agree with TRBD2. Gene TRBJ2-1 matches the end of the DNA better, so the J call may be wrong. CDR1 and CDR2 from the germline V gene are MNHEY and SVGEGT. The CDR3 sequence is 15 residues long. The CDR3 coding sequence is TGTGCCAGCACCCGCCGGGGACTAGCTAGTAATGAGCAGTTCTTC. Its protein product is CASTRRGLASNEQFF.

The table lists this clonotype with a few counts. The CDR3 bases are TGTGCCAGCAGCAAAGGAGGCACAGATACGCAGTATTTT. Its protein is CASSKGGTDTQYF. The rearrangement uses TRBV5-5 and TRBJ2-3, with unresolved D. Trimming removed 4 bases at V and 1 base at J, with 7 bases between. The CDR3 runs 13 residues. Germline V gives CDR1 SGHKS, CDR2 YYEKEE (reference sequence).

This clonotype occurred many times. As DNA, the CDR3 is TGCAGTGCTCACGGAACTAGCGGAGCCTACAATGAGCAGTTCTTC. Amino acid sequence: CSAHGTSGAYNEQFF. The chain joins TRBV20-1 to TRBJ2-1, with TRBD2 identical over 8 bases. Germline values: CDR1 DFQATT, CDR2 SNEGSKA (reference sequence). V dropped 5 bases and J dropped 2; count of bases not matched to a gene: 8. The CDR3 runs 15 residues.

V and J are TRBV3-1 and TRBJ1-4, with D tentatively TRBD1 (5 bases). In germline, CDR1 is LGHDT, CDR2 YNNKEL (reference sequence). V was pared by 5 bases and J by 5 bases, with 15 bases between. The CDR3 has 15 amino acids. In DNA form, the CDR3 reads TGTGCCAGCAGCGCTACCGGGGGTGAGAATGAAAAACTGTTTTTT. As protein: CASSATGGENEKLFF.

This clonotype was counted between two and nine times. This sequence joins TRBV5-4 and TRBJ2-1; 9 bases fit TRBD1. The DNA end favors TRBJ2-7, so the J call may be wrong. Per germline, CDR1 SGHNT and CDR2 YYREEE (reference sequence). The CDR3 runs 15 residues. The CDR3: CASSLDGTGSDEQYF. In DNA form, the CDR3 reads TGTGCCAGCAGCTTGGATGGGACAGGGTCGGACGAGCAGTACTTC.

This rearrangement joins TRBV29-1 to TRBJ2-1; TRBD2 matches 13 bases. V trimming: 6 bases; J trimming: 6 bases; junction bases outside the gene matches: 5. The CDR3 covers 14 residues. The germline gives CDR1 SQVTM, CDR2 ANQGSEA. CDR3 sequence: CSVRTSGRFNEQFF. CDR3 bases: TGCAGCGTCCGGACTAGCGGGAGATTCAATGAGCAGTTCTTC.

A remark on this clonotype: At one boundary the junction diverges from the germline segment, which might be a read error. The V gene is TRBV12-3 or TRBV12-4, the J gene TRBJ2-1, with 13 bases matching TRBD2. CDR3 length: 15 amino acids. The CDR3 DNA reads TGTGCCAGCAGTCAAGGACTAGCGGGAGACAATGAGGAGTTCTTC. Translation: CASSQGLAGDNEEFF.

This clonotype was counted only a few times. The V gene is TRBV2, the J gene TRBJ2-3; a possible D gene is TRBD2 (5 bases). This CDR3 region has 15 residues. Between the trimmed V and J ends, which lost 5 bases and 5 bases, there was a span of 17 bases. Germline V CDR1 and CDR2: SNHLY, FYNNEI. CDR3 DNA: TGTGCCAGCAGTTGGACTTTACCTCCACAAGATACGCAGTATTTT. Amino acids: CASSWTLPPQDTQYF.